This passage covers 10 T cell receptor beta chains from one sample sequenced in a study of shared clonotypes between healthy human individuals. Produced via immunoSEQ multiplex PCR; TCRdb's table is partial and in-frame only. The data hold about 1 million clones, with 70% to 80% observed a single time. The sample taken for sequencing was memory CD4+ T cells sorted from blood. Subset given: CD45RA-negative fraction. All receptors derive from a man younger than 35 in good health.

The chain links TRBV7-3 to TRBJ2-5; D is unresolved. The V and J ends lost 0 bases and 5 bases respectively, with 10 bases between them. The germline V gene encodes CDR1 SGHTA and CDR2 FQGTGA. The CDR3 extends over 14 amino acids. CDR3 loop: CASSLTPRWETQYF. Here the CDR3 DNA reads TGTGCCAGCAGCTTAACTCCACGGTGGGAGACCCAGTACTTC.

V gene TRBV5-4 combines with J gene TRBJ1-1; the match to TRBD1 covers 8 bases. Germline CDR1 is SGHNT and CDR2 is YYREEE (reference sequence). The CDR3 contains 15 residues. V lost 5 bases, J lost 4 bases, and 10 bases stayed unmatched. The CDR3 protein is CASSPTGQGVTEAFF. CDR3 coding DNA: TGTGCCAGCAGTCCAACAGGACAGGGAGTCACTGAAGCTTTCTTT.

The chain links TRBV18 to TRBJ2-5, with unresolved D. The CDR3 is 14 amino acids. The ends were cut back, 3 bases at V and 2 bases at J, with 10 bases in the middle. CDR1 is KGHSH, CDR2 LQKENI, per germline. The CDR3 DNA reads as TGTGCCAGCTCACCGAGGAAGGCGCAAGAGACCCAGTACTTC. Protein: CASSPRKAQETQYF.

The V call is TRBV10-3, the J call TRBJ1-4; D not certain. The CDR3 consists of 15 residues. The V end was cut by 4 bases, the J end by 0 bases, with 9 bases between. Per the germline V gene, CDR1 is ENHRY and CDR2 is SYGVKD. CDR3 DNA: TGTGCCATCAGTGGGGAGTTTGCAACTAATGAAAAACTGTTTTTT. Its translation: CAISGEFATNEKLFF.

This clone was seen once. This sequence joins TRBV5-3 and TRBJ2-7; D remains ambiguous. TRBV5-3 is known as an ORF, though its function is uncertain. There are 18 residues in the CDR3. V was pared by 4 bases and J by 0 bases, with 23 bases between. The CDR3 reads CARSPAMGLPWGSYEQYF. The CDR3 DNA sequence: TGTGCCAGAAGCCCCGCTATGGGCCTACCCTGGGGCTCCTACGAGCAGTACTTC.

The chain carries TRBV28 and TRBJ2-3, with 10 nucleotides matching TRBD2. Losses at the gene ends were 5 bases for V and 5 bases for J; bases not matched to a gene: 7. CDR1 is MDHEN, CDR2 SYDVKM, per germline. CDR3 length: 15 amino acids. DNA of the CDR3: TGTGCCAGCAGTACGAGCGGGGGGGCCGTAGATACGCAGTATTTT. Translation gives CASSTSGGAVDTQYF. Supplemented by reference TRBV28 and TRBJ2-3, the full variable domain reads DVKVTQSSRYLVKRTGEKVFLECVQDMDHENMFWYRQDPGLGLRLIYFSYDVKMKEKGDIPEGYSVSREKKERFSLILESASTNQTSMYLCASSTSGGAVDTQYFGPGTRLTVL.

The chain links TRBV5-4 to TRBJ1-2; tentative D call: TRBD1 (5 bases). CDR1 and CDR2 from the germline V gene are SGHNT and YYREEE (reference sequence). The V end lost 4 bases, the J end lost 4 bases, and 14 bases lay between the germline ends. The CDR3 runs to 14 residues. DNA for the CDR3: TGTGCCAGCAGCCGAGGTAGGGGCCCCTATGGCTACACCTTC. Translation: CASSRGRGPYGYTF.

The chain joins TRBV5-1 to TRBJ2-5, with 9 bases lining up with TRBD2. The V gene's germline CDR1 is SGHRS and CDR2 YFSETQ. Germline trimming cut 0 bases from V and 3 bases from J; bases unmatched to any gene: 3. This CDR3 has 15 amino acids. CDR3 DNA sequence: TGCGCCAGCAGCTTGGCGGGCGGGGGGGAAGAGACCCAGTACTTC. Translated: CASSLAGGGEETQYF.

The chain couples TRBV5-1 to TRBJ2-1, with a tentative D call TRBD1 (6 bases). Germline V gene sequence: CDR1 SGHRS, CDR2 YFSETQ. The V gene lost 4 bases and the J gene lost 1 base, with 21 bases spanning the gap. The CDR3 is made up of 18 amino acids. This CDR3 reads CASSVGHRVGSSYNEQFF. CDR3 sequence (DNA): TGCGCCAGCAGCGTGGGCCACAGGGTGGGGAGTTCCTACAATGAGCAGTTCTTC.

This chain joins TRBV6-1 and TRBJ2-4; either TRBD1 or TRBD2 may fit D (5 bases each). The CDR3 totals 14 residues. Germline V gene data show CDR1 as MNHNS and CDR2 as SASEGT. Between the trimmed V and J ends, which lost 3 bases and 8 bases, there was a span of 14 bases. This chain's CDR3 is CASSDNGGSDIQYF. The CDR3 nucleotides read TGTGCCAGCAGTGATAATGGGGGTTCGGACATTCAGTACTTC.